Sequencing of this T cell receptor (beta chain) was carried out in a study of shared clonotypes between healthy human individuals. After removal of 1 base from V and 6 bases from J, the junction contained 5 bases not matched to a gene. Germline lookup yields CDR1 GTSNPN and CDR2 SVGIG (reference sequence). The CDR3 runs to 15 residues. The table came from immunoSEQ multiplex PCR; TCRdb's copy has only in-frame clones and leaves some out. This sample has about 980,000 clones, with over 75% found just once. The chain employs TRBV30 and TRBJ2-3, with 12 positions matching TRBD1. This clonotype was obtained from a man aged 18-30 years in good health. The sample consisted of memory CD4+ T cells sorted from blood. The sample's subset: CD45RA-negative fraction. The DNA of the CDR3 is TGTGCCTGGAGTGCCGGGACAGGGGGCTCGGATACGCAGTATTTT. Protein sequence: CAWSAGTGGSDTQYF.